The 21 T cell receptor beta chains in this list originate from one sample, sequenced in a study of T cells in localized non-small cell lung cancer. Data came from immunoSEQ multiplex PCR; TCRdb stores just in-frame clones and leaves some out. The data hold 15,000 to 25,000 clones, with roughly 83% observed a single time. The specimen was peripheral blood, collected before any cancer treatment. These receptors originate from a man aged 40 to 70 with stage I lung adenocarcinoma.

This clone was counted once. The chain carries TRBV10-1 and TRBJ2-3, with unresolved D. The germline V gene encodes CDR1 WNHNN and CDR2 SYGVQD (reference sequence). V gave up 4 bases and J gave up 3 bases, with 14 bases separating them. There are 15 residues in the CDR3. The CDR3 sequence is CASSGVIGSTDTQYF. The CDR3 coding sequence is TGCGCCAGCAGTGGAGTCATAGGGTCAACAGATACGCAGTATTTT.

This chain connects TRBV6-5 to TRBJ1-5; 9 nucleotides agree with TRBD1. This CDR3 region has 15 residues. Trimming at V came to 4 bases and at J to 6 bases, leaving 7 bases not matched to a gene. Germline V gene lookup returns CDR1 MNHEY and CDR2 SVGAGI. Written as DNA, the CDR3 is TGTGCCAGCAGTTCGGACAGGGGCAGCGTTCAGCCCCAGCATTTT. Residues: CASSSDRGSVQPQHF.

V gene TRBV6-1 combines with J gene TRBJ1-5; D unresolved. The germline V and J ends were trimmed by 6 bases and 0 bases, with 12 bases remaining between them. This CDR3 has 15 amino acids. Germline CDR1 MNHNS, CDR2 SASEGT. CDR3 nucleotide sequence: TGTGCCAGCAGGGCTGGGAGGGCTAGCAATCAGCCCCAGCATTTT. This codes for CASRAGRASNQPQHF.

This chain joins TRBV5-1 and TRBJ2-5, with 15 bases fitting TRBD2. Per germline, CDR1 SGHRS and CDR2 YFSETQ. This CDR3 has 16 amino acids. Germline trimming cut 4 bases from V and 2 bases from J; bases unmatched to any gene: 3. CDR3 bases: TGCGCCAGCAGCAGCGGGACTAGCGGGGGGCAAGAGACCCAGTACTTC. Residues: CASSSGTSGGQETQYF.

The chain carries TRBV11-2 and TRBJ2-5; 11 nucleotides agree with TRBD2. The CDR3 runs to 15 residues. CDR1 SGHAT and CDR2 FQNNGV come from the germline V gene. The trim removed 3 bases at V and 5 bases at J, leaving 5 bases unmatched. The CDR3 DNA follows: TGTGCCAGCAGCTTTAGCGGGAGGGCCGTTGAGACCCAGTACTTC. Translation gives CASSFSGRAVETQYF.

The chain recombines TRBV5-1 with TRBJ2-6, with a possible D match to TRBD1 (6 bases). Trimming shortened V by 6 bases and J by 2 bases, and 12 bases separated the two germline ends. Per germline, CDR1 SGHRS and CDR2 YFSETQ. This CDR3 is built from 15 residues. The CDR3 loop reads CASNAGVTGANVLTF. The CDR3 nucleotides are TGCGCCAGCAACGCAGGGGTGACTGGGGCCAACGTCCTGACTTTC.

The V call is TRBV28, the J call TRBJ2-7, with 12 bases identical to TRBD1. V lost 3 bases and J lost 5; bases outside the gene matches: 11. Germline V gives CDR1 MDHEN, CDR2 SYDVKM. CDR3 length: 17 residues. This CDR3 is CASSFGPRDRGRNEQYF. The CDR3 DNA follows: TGTGCCAGCAGTTTTGGGCCCCGGGACAGGGGGCGTAACGAGCAGTACTTC.

As DNA, the CDR3 is TGTGCCTGGAGTCCTAGCGGGAGGCCGAACACCGGGGAGCTGTTTTTT. Encoded protein: CAWSPSGRPNTGELFF. The genes are TRBV30 and TRBJ2-2; 11 bases align to TRBD2. The ends lost 2 bases at V and 0 bases at J; junction bases unmatched: 2. The CDR3 extends over 16 amino acids. Germline V gene sequence: CDR1 GTSNPN, CDR2 SVGIG (reference sequence). Variable domain in full (rest from reference TRBV30 and TRBJ2-2): SQTIHQWPATLVQPVGSPLSLECTVEGTSNPNLYWYRQAAGRGLQLLFYSVGIGQISSEVPQNLSASRPQDRQFILSSKKLLLSDSGFYLCAWSPSGRPNTGELFFGEGSRLTVL.

J is TRBJ2-7 and V is TRBV2, with a tentative D call TRBD2 (5 bases). Trimming pared 3 bases from V and 3 bases from J, leaving 9 bases between. The V gene's germline CDR1 is SNHLY and CDR2 FYNNEI. This CDR3 has 13 residues. The CDR3 nucleotides read TGTGCCAGCAGTGAGGTAGGGAGCTACGAGCAGTACTTC. The encoded protein is CASSEVGSYEQYF. The full variable domain, with the rest looked up from reference TRBV2 and TRBJ2-7, is EPEVTQTPSHQVTQMGQEVILRCVPISNHLYFYWYRQILGQKVEFLVSFYNNEISEKSEIFDDQFSVERPDGSNFTLKIRSTKLEDSAMYFCASSEVGSYEQYFGPGTRLTVT.

This chain joins TRBV5-1 and TRBJ2-1; 7 positions match TRBD1. The CDR3 spans 15 residues. Germline assignment: CDR1 SGHRS and CDR2 YFSETQ. V shed 0 bases and J 6 bases; nucleotides not matched to a gene: 6. Here the CDR3 reads CASSLAGTATNEQFF. CDR3 in DNA: TGCGCCAGCAGCTTGGCCGGGACAGCTACCAATGAGCAGTTCTTC.

The chain is built from TRBV27 and TRBJ2-7; no reliable D call. This CDR3 is 14 amino acids long. CDR1 is MNHEY, CDR2 SMNVEV, per germline (reference sequence). Trimming shortened V by 5 bases and J by 1 base, and 12 bases separated the two germline ends. The CDR3 DNA reads as TGTGCCAGCAGTCCCCCCCGGCCTTCCTACGAGCAGTACTTC. This gives the protein CASSPPRPSYEQYF.

The CDR3 region is CASTSTYNEQFF. CDR3 nucleotides: TGTGCCAGCACTTCAACCTACAATGAGCAGTTCTTC. The rearrangement joins TRBV28 to TRBJ2-1; no reliable D call. Germline V gene data show CDR1 as MDHEN and CDR2 as SYDVKM. The CDR3 has 12 amino acids. Trimming removed 7 bases at V and 2 bases at J, with 6 bases between.

The gene calls are TRBV7-5 and TRBJ2-2; TRBD2 is the table's D call, not checked against the DNA. TRBV7-5 corresponds to a pseudogene. CDR3 size: 17 residues. The CDR3 DNA reads as TGTGCCAGAAGCTTAGAGAGTCCTAGCGGGGCGTGCCGGGAGCTGTTTTTT. Protein sequence: CARSLESPSGACRELFF.

This chain joins TRBV25-1 and TRBJ1-5; D is unclear. This CDR3 spans 14 amino acids. Germline CDR1 MGHDK, CDR2 SYGVNS. Trimming left V 4 bases short and J 7 bases short, with 14 bases between. CDR3 region: CASSAHEGRQPQHF. For the CDR3, the DNA is TGTGCCAGCAGTGCCCATGAGGGCAGGCAGCCCCAGCATTTT. Full variable domain (missing parts from reference TRBV25-1 and TRBJ1-5): EADIYQTPRYLVIGTGKKITLECSQTMGHDKMYWYQQDPGMELHLIHYSYGVNSTEKGDLSSESTVSRIRTEHFPLTLESARPSHTSQYLCASSAHEGRQPQHFGDGTRLSIL.

The rearrangement joins TRBV5-1 to TRBJ2-1; 8 bases align to TRBD1. The CDR3 contains 14 residues. Germline-derived CDR1 and CDR2 are SGHRS and YFSETQ. V was clipped by 0 bases and J by 9 bases; unmatched bases: 5. The CDR3 region has the DNA TGCGCCAGCAGCTTGGGCCAGGGGGCGGGTGAGCAGTTCTTC. This gives the protein CASSLGQGAGEQFF. The whole variable domain, filled in from reference TRBV5-1 and TRBJ2-1, reads KAGVTQTPRYLIKTRGQQVTLSCSPISGHRSVSWYQQTPGQGLQFLFEYFSETQRNKGNFPGRFSGRQFSNSRSEMNVSTLELGDSALYLCASSLGQGAGEQFFGPGTRLTVL.

This clone was seen a single time. For the CDR3, the DNA is TGTGCCAGCAGTTCCTCGACAGGGGGCCTGCCAAACACCATATATTTT. Its protein is CASSSSTGGLPNTIYF. The genes are TRBV28 and TRBJ1-3, with 10 bases identical to TRBD1. The V segment lost 4 bases and the J segment 6 bases; nucleotides outside the gene matches: 9. This CDR3 is built from 16 residues. Germline-derived CDR1 and CDR2 are MDHEN and SYDVKM.

CDR3 in DNA: TGTGCCAGCAGCCTGGGAAACGGGAGGGCCTCGGAGACCCAGTACTTC. It codes for CASSLGNGRASETQYF. The V call is TRBV9, the J call TRBJ2-5, with TRBD2 matching over 8 bases. Trimming cost V 4 bases and J 5 bases; bases outside gene matches: 13. Looked up from germline, CDR1 is SGDLS and CDR2 is YYNGEE. The CDR3 extends over 16 amino acids.

V usage is TRBV6-6 and J usage is TRBJ2-1; 9 nucleotides align to TRBD1. Germline loops: CDR1 MNHNY, CDR2 SVGAGI (reference sequence). The CDR3 is made up of 14 amino acids. V gave up 9 bases and J gave up 7 bases; unmatched junction bases: 10. CDR3 amino acids: CASNDRGFQNEQFF. The DNA for the CDR3 is TGTGCCAGTAACGACAGGGGGTTCCAGAATGAGCAGTTCTTC.

The genes are TRBV19 and TRBJ1-6; no reliable D call. CDR3 length: 14 residues. The V gene's germline CDR1 is LNHDA and CDR2 SQIVND (reference sequence). V gave up 6 bases and J gave up 13 bases, with 19 bases separating them. CDR3: CASRRSDDHLPLHF. The CDR3, as DNA: TGTGCCAGTAGACGGAGCGACGACCATTTGCCCCTCCACTTT.

This rearrangement joins TRBV28 to TRBJ2-7; tentatively, D is TRBD2 (6 bases). Per the germline V gene, CDR1 is MDHEN and CDR2 is SYDVKM. V lost 3 bases, J lost 1 base, and 7 bases lay in between. The length of the CDR3 is 13 residues. This chain's CDR3 is CASSFGGSYEQYF. The CDR3 region has the DNA TGTGCCAGCAGTTTCGGGGGATCCTACGAGCAGTACTTC.

The CDR3 protein is CASSPATSGIHHEQFF. CDR3 in DNA: TGTGCCAGCAGCCCCGCCACTAGCGGGATCCACCATGAGCAGTTCTTC. The genes are TRBV11-2 and TRBJ2-1, with TRBD2 matching over 10 bases. Germline assignment: CDR1 SGHAT and CDR2 FQNNGV. CDR3 length: 16 residues. The junction had 12 bases not matched to a gene; V was cut back by 5 bases and J by 8 bases.